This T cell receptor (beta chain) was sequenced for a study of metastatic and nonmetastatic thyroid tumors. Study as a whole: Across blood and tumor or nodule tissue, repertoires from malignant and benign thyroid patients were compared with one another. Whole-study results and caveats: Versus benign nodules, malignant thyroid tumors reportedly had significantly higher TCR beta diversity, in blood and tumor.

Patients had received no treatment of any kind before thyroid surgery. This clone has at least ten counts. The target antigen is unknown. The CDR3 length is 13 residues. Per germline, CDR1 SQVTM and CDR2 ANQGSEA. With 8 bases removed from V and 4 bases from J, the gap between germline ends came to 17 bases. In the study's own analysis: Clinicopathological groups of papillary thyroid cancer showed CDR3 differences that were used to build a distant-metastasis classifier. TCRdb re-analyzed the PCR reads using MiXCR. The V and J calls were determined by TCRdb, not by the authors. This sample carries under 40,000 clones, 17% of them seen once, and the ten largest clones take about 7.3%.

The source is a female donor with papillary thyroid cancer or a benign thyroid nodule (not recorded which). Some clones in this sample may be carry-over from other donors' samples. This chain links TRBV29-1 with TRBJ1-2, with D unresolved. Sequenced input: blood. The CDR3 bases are TGCAGCATAAATAAGGAGAACAGCTATGGCTACACCTTC. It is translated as CSINKENSYGYTF.